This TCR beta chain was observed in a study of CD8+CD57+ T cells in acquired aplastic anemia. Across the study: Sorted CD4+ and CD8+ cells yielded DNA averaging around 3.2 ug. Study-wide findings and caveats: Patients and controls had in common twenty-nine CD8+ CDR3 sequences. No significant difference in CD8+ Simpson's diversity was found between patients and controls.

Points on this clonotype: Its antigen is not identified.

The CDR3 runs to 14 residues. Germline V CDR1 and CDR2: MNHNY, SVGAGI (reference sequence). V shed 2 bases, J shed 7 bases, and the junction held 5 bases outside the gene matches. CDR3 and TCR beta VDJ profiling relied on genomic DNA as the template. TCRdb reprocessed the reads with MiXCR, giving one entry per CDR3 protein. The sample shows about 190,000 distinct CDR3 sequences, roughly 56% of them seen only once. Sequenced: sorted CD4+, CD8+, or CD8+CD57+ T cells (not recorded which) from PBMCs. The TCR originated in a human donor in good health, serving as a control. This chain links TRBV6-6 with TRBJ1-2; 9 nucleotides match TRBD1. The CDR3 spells CASSYLDRGSGYTF. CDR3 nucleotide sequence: TGTGCCAGCAGTTACCTGGACAGGGGTTCTGGCTACACCTTC.